The clone carrying this T cell receptor (beta chain) was detected only once. Its antigen is currently unknown. The sample comes from a study of T cell responses to AZD1222 COVID-19 vaccine. Study conclusions and caveats: Most donors were white British and more were female, and clonal diversity was possibly underestimated. Among those given AZD1222, only six were seropositive at baseline.

Assay used: immunoSEQ multiplex PCR; TCRdb lists only in-frame clones, some missing. The sample shows about 150,000 clones, more than 90% of them seen only once. Trimming at V came to 6 bases and at J to 0 bases, leaving 2 bases not matched to a gene. Germline V gene sequence: CDR1 MNHEY, CDR2 SVGAGI. The CDR3 runs to 14 residues. The chain links TRBV6-5 to TRBJ1-5, with 7 bases fitting TRBD1. This sequence was found in an adult who received the AZD1222 COVID-19 vaccine. The specimen was peripheral blood, collected 28 days after the second AZD1222 dose. The CDR3 coding sequence is TGTGCCAGCAGCAGGACAGGTAGCAATCAGCCCCAGCATTTT. The encoded protein is CASSRTGSNQPQHF.